These 16 T cell receptor beta chains originate from one sample sequenced in a study of CD8 T cells in Susac syndrome. After extraction with the RNeasy kit, about 0.45 to 1 ug of the RNA was reverse transcribed using random hexamers. TCRdb reprocessed the immunoSEQ multiplex PCR reads with MiXCR, giving one entry per CDR3 protein. The top ten hold roughly 0.13% of the sample, which has around 220,000 distinct CDR3 sequences, 80% to 95% seen once. Sample: CD8+ T cells from PBMCs. The receptor set was obtained from a human donor with multiple sclerosis.

The chain is built from TRBV7-2 and TRBJ2-1, with D tentatively TRBD2 (5 bases). CDR1 SGHTA and CDR2 FQGNSA come from the germline V gene. Trimming stripped 3 bases from V and 9 bases from J, with 21 bases between. CDR3 length: 16 residues. The CDR3 DNA reads TGTGCCAGCAGCTTCGGGCTAGCCCAGCGTTATAGTGAGCAGTTCTTC. Translation: CASSFGLAQRYSEQFF.

This clonotype was seen more than once but under ten times. This chain joins TRBV4-1 and TRBJ2-7; D is perhaps TRBD2 (5 bases). V gave up 0 bases and J gave up 7 bases, with 16 bases separating them. This CDR3 has 15 amino acids. The germline V gene encodes CDR1 MGHRA and CDR2 YSYEKL. DNA for the CDR3: TGCGCCAGCAGCCAAGAGGGGTCTGGCTCGGGAGAGCAGTACTTC. Translated: CASSQEGSGSGEQYF.

The rearrangement joins TRBV9 to TRBJ2-1; D may be TRBD1 or TRBD2 (5 bases each). Germline values: CDR1 SGDLS, CDR2 YYNGEE. This CDR3 has 13 residues. V was pared by 0 bases and J by 9 bases, with 10 bases between. CDR3 sequence: CASSVGGRGEQFF. The CDR3, as DNA: TGTGCCAGCAGCGTAGGGGGACGTGGTGAGCAGTTCTTC.

The V call is TRBV12-3 or TRBV12-4, the J call TRBJ2-7, with D possibly TRBD1 on 5 matching bases. This CDR3 contains 13 residues. V dropped 3 bases and J dropped 2 bases, with 8 bases sitting between them. CDR3 region: CASSFDRAYEQYF. The CDR3 region has the DNA TGTGCCAGCAGTTTTGACAGAGCCTACGAGCAGTACTTC.

This chain joins TRBV4-3 and TRBJ1-2; a possible D gene is TRBD1 (5 bases). CDR1 and CDR2 from the germline V gene are LGHNA and YSLEER. Deletions cut 0 bases from V and 6 bases from J, with 8 bases between. The CDR3 consists of 13 residues. CDR3 residues: CASSQDGADGYTF. The DNA for the CDR3 is TGCGCCAGCAGCCAAGACGGGGCCGATGGCTACACCTTC.

The count of this clonotype is one. The chain couples TRBV19 to TRBJ1-1; D gene ambiguous. Trimming removed 2 bases from V and 1 base from J, with 8 bases in between. The CDR3 runs 14 residues. Per the germline V gene, CDR1 is LNHDA and CDR2 is SQIVND (reference sequence). The CDR3 DNA sequence: TGTGCCAGTAGTATAAAGGGAGGGAACACTGAAGCTTTCTTT. Translating gives CASSIKGGNTEAFF. Using reference TRBV19 and TRBJ1-1 for the parts outside the CDR3, the full variable domain is DGGITQSPKYLFRKEGQNVTLSCEQNLNHDAMYWYRQDPGQGLRLIYYSQIVNDFQKGDIAEGYSVSREKKESFPLTVTSAQKNPTAFYLCASSIKGGNTEAFFGQGTRLTVV.

The chain recombines TRBV4-1 with TRBJ1-6, with D uncertain. Germline lookup yields CDR1 MGHRA and CDR2 YSYEKL. The V end lost 3 bases, the J end lost 5 bases, and 8 bases lay between the germline ends. CDR3 size: 14 residues. The CDR3 DNA reads as TGCGCCAGCAGCCAGTGGCAGAATAATTCACCCCTCCACTTT. It yields the protein CASSQWQNNSPLHF.

The chain has TRBV27 and TRBJ1-4, with no clear D. Germline values: CDR1 MNHEY, CDR2 SMNVEV (reference sequence). V was pared by 8 bases and J by 5 bases, with 9 bases between. This CDR3 is built from 12 residues. CDR3 loop: CASGSYNEKLFF. The CDR3, as DNA: TGTGCCAGCGGTTCCTACAATGAAAAACTGTTTTTT.

The J gene is TRBJ2-2, the V gene TRBV12-3 or TRBV12-4, with D possibly TRBD1 on 5 matching bases. The V gene lost 6 bases and the J gene lost 1 base, with 18 bases spanning the gap. The CDR3 contains 17 residues. As DNA, the CDR3 is TGTGCCAGCAGACCATTAATTTCAGGACAGAACACCGGGGAGCTGTTTTTT. It specifies CASRPLISGQNTGELFF.

This rearrangement joins TRBV27 to TRBJ1-3; no firm D call. Germline CDR1 and CDR2: MNHEY and SMNVEV (reference sequence). This CDR3 is 14 amino acids long. V was clipped by 4 bases and J by 3 bases, with 10 bases between them. CDR3 protein: CASSSMEVGNTIYF. The CDR3 DNA sequence: TGTGCCAGCAGTTCAATGGAGGTTGGAAACACCATATATTTT.

The rearrangement uses TRBV5-4 and TRBJ2-2; possibly TRBD1 for D (6 bases). Germline CDR1 SGHNT, CDR2 YYREEE (reference sequence). V shed 5 bases and J shed 5 bases, with 16 bases lying between them. This CDR3 contains 15 residues. The CDR3 is CASSPRTDQTGELFF. The CDR3 DNA reads TGTGCCAGCAGTCCCCGGACAGACCAAACCGGGGAGCTGTTTTTT.

This clonotype has just a few counts. Here the CDR3 reads CATGTGDLTDTQYF. The CDR3 nucleotides are TGTGCCACCGGGACAGGGGATCTCACGGATACGCAGTATTTT. The V call is TRBV24-1, the J call TRBJ2-3; 10 bases are a match to TRBD1. CDR1 is KGHDR, CDR2 SFDVKD, per germline. Trimming cost V 9 bases and J 6 bases; bases outside gene matches: 8. The CDR3 contains 14 residues.

The chain uses TRBV7-9 and TRBJ2-5; the D gene is possibly TRBD2 (6 bases). V was clipped by 2 bases and J by 8 bases, with 18 bases between them. Germline CDR1 is SEHNR and CDR2 is FQNEAQ (reference sequence). This CDR3 contains 15 residues. The CDR3 region is CASSLTPGEGLTQYF. The CDR3 bases are TGTGCCAGCAGCTTAACCCCGGGGGAAGGACTAACCCAGTACTTC. Together with reference TRBV7-9 and TRBJ2-5, the CDR3 gives the full variable domain: DTGVSQNPRHKITKRGQNVTFRCDPISEHNRLYWYRQTLGQGPEFLTYFQNEAQLEKSRLLSDRFSAERPKGSFSTLEIQRTEQGDSAMYLCASSLTPGEGLTQYFGPGTRLLVL.

The chain recombines TRBV13 with TRBJ2-1; TRBD2 aligns across 9 bases. Germline V CDR1 and CDR2: PRHDT, FYEKMQ (reference sequence). Trimming removed 5 bases from V and 10 bases from J; junction bases left unmatched: 9. The CDR3 totals 14 residues. In DNA, the CDR3 is TGTGCCAGCAGCGTCGCGGGGGGGCCGGTAGAGCAGTTCTTC. It yields the protein CASSVAGGPVEQFF.

Regarding this clonotype: A junction end diverges from the germline sequence, so it may reflect a read error. This chain joins TRBV6-6 and TRBJ1-4; D is uncertain. Germline CDR1 reads MNHNY; CDR2 reads SVGAGI (reference sequence). This CDR3 comprises 13 residues. The CDR3 reads CASSYAPSRGRIF. In nucleotides, the CDR3 is TGTGCCAGCAGTTATGCCCCTTCCCGAGGCCGGATATTT.

This rearrangement joins TRBV21-1 to TRBJ2-5; the D call of TRBD2 is as the table states it, not checked on the DNA. TRBV21-1 is termed a pseudogene. This CDR3 contains 16 residues. The CDR3 nucleotides read TGTGCCAGCAGCAATCTGGGACTAGCAGACCAAGAGACCCAGTACTTC. Translating gives CASSNLGLADQETQYF.